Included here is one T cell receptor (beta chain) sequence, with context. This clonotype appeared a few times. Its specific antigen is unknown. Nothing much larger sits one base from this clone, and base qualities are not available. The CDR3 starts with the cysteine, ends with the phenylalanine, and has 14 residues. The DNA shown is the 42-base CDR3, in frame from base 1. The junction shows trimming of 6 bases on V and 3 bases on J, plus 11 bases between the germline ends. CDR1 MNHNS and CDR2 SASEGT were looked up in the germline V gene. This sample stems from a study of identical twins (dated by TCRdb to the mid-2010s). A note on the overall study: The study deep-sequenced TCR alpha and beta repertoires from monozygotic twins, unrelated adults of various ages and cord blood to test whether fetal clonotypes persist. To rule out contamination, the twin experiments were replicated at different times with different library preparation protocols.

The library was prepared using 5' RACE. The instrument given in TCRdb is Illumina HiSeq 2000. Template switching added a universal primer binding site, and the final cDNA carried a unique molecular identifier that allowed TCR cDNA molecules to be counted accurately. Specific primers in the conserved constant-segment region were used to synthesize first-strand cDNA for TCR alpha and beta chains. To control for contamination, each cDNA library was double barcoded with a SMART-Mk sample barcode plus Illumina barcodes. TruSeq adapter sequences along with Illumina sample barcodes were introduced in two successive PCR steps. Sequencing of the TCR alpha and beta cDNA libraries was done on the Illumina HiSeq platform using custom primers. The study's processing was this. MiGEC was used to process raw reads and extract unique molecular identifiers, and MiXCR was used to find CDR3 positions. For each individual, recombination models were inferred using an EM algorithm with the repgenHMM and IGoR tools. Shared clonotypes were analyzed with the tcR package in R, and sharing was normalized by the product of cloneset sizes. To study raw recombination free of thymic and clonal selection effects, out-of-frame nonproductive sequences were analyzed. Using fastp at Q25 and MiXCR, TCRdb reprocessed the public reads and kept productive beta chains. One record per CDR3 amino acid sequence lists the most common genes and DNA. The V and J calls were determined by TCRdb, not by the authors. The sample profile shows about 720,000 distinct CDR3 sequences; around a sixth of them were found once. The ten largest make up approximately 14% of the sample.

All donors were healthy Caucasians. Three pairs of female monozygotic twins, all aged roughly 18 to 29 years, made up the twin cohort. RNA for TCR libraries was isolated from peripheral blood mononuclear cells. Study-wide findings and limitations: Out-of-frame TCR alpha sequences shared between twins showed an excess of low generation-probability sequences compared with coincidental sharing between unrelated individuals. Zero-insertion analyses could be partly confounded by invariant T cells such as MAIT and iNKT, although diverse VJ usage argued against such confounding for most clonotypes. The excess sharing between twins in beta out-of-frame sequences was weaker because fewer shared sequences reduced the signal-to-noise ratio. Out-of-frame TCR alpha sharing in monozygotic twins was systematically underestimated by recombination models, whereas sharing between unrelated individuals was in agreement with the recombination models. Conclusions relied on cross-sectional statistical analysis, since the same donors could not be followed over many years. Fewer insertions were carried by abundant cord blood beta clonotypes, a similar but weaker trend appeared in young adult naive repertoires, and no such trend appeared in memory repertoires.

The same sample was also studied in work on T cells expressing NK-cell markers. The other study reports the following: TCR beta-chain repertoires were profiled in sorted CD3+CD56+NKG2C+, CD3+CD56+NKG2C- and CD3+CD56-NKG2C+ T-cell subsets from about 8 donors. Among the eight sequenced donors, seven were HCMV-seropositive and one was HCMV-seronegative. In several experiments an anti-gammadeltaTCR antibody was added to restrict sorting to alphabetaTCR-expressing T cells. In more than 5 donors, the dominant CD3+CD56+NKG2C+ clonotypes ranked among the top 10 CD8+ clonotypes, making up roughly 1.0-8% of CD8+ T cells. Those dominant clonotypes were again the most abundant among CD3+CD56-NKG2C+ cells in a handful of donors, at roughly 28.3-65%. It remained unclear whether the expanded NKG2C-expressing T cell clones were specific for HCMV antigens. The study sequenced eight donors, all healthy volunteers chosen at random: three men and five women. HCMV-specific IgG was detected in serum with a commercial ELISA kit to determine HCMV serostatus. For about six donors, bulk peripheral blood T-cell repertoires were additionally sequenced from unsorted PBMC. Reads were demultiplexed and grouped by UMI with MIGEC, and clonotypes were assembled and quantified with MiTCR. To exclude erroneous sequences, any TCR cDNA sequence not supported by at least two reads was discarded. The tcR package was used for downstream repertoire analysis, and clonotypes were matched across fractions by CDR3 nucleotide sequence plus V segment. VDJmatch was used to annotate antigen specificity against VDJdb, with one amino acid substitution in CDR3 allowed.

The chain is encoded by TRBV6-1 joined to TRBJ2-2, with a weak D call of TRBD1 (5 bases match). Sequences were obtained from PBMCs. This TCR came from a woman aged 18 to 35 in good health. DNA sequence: TGTGCCAGCAGACGACAGAAGTACACCGGGGAGCTGTTTTTT. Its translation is CASRRQKYTGELFF.